The clone carrying this T cell receptor (beta chain) was counted between two and nine times. Its matching antigen is unknown. The entry originates in a study of cytomegalovirus exposure and HLA in healthy donors. Across the study: One earlier analysis, a look at some 180 million T cells, found around 110 million unique TCR beta sequences. Notes on the study in general: When presence/absence was analysed, sequencing depth was taken to be roughly uniform across donors. Data from an earlier analysis indicated that most TCR beta V segments were productive either about 87% or about 30% of the time.

PCR primers comprised 60 Vbeta and 13 Jbeta primers. Libraries were prepared by immunoSEQ multiplex PCR; TCRdb keeps only in-frame clonotypes and omits some of them. The table records about 130,000 clones, approximately 80% of them present only once. V dropped 4 bases and J dropped 5; count of bases not matched to a gene: 5. CDR3 length: 14 amino acids. Germline V gives CDR1 SEHNR, CDR2 FQNEAQ (reference sequence). This rearrangement joins TRBV7-9 to TRBJ2-5; 9 bases map to TRBD2. The sample comprised PBMCs. This TCR was sampled from a male donor in good health and CMV-seronegative. The CDR3 protein is CASSWAGGRETQYF. DNA for the CDR3: TGTGCCAGCAGCTGGGCGGGAGGGCGGGAGACCCAGTACTTC.